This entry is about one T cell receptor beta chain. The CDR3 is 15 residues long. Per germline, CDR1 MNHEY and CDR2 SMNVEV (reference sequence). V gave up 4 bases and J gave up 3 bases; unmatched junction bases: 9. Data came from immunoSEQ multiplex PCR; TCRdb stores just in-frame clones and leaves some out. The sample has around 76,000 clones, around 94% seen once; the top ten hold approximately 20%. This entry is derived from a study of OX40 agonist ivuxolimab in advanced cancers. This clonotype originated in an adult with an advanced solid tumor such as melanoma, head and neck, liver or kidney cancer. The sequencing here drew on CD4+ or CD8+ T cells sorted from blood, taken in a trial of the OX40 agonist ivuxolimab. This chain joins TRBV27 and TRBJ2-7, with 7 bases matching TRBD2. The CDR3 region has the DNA TGTGCCAGCAGTTATCTGCTAGCGGACTACTACGAGCAGTACTTC. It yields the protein CASSYLLADYYEQYF.